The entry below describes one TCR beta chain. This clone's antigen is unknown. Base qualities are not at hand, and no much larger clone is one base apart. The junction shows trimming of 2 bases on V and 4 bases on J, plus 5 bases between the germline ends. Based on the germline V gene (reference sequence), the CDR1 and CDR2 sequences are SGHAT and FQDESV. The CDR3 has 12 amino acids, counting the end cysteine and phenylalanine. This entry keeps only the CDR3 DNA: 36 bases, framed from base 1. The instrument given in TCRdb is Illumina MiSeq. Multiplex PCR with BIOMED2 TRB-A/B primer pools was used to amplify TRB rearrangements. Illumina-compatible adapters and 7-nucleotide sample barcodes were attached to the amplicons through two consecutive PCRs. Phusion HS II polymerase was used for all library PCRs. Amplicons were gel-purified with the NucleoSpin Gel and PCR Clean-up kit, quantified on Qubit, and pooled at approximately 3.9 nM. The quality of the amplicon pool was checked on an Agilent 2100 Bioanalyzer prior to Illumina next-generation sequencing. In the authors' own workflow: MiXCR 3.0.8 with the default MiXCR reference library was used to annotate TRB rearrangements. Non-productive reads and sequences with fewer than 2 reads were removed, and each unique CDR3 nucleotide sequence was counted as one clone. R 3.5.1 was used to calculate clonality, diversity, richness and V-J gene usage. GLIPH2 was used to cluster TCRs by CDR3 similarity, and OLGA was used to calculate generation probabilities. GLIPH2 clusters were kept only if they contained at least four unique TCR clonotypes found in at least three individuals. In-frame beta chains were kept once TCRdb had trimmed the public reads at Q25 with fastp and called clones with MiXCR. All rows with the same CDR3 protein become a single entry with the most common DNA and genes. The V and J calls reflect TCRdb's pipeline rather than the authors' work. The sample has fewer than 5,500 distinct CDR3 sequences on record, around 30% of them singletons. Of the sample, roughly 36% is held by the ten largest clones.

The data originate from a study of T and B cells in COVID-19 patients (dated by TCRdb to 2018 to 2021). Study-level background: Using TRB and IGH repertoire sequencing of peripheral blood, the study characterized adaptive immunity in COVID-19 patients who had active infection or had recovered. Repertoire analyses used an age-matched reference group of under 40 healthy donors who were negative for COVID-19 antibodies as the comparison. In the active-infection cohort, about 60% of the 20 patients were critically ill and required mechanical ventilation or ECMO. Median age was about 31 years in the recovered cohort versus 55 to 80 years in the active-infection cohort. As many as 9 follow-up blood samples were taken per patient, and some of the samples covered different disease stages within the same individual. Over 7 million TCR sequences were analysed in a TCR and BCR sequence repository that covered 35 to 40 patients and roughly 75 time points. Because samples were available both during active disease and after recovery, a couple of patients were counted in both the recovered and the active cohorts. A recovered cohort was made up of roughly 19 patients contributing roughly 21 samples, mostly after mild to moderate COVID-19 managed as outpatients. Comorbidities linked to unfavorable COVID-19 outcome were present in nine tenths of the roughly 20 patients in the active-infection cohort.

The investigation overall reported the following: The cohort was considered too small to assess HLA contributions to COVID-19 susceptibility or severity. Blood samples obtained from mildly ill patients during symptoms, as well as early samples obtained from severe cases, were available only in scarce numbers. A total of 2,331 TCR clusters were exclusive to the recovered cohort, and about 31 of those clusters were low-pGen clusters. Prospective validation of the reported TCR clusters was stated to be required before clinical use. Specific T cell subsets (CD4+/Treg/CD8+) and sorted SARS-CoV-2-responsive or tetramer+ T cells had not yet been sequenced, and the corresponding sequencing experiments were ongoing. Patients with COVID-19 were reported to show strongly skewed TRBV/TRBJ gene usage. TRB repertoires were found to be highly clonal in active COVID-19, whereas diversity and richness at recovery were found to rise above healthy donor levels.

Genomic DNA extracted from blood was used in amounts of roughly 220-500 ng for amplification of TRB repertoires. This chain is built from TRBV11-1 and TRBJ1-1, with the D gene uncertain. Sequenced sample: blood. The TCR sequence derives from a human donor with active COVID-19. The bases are TGTGCCAGCAGCTTATTGGCCACTGAAGCTTTCTTT. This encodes CASSLLATEAFF. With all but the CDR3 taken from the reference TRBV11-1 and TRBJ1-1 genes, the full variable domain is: EAEVAQSPRYKITEKSQAVAFWCDPISGHATLYWYRQILGQGPELLVQFQDESVVDDSQLPKDRFSAERLKGVDSTLKIQPAELGDSAMYLCASSLLATEAFFGQGTRLTVV.